Listed below are T cell receptor beta chains from one sample, sequenced in a study of a mutant IDH1 vaccine in newly diagnosed glioma. TCRdb's copy holds only in-frame clones and misses some; the assay was immunoSEQ multiplex PCR. The table has tens of thousands of clones, approximately 71% seen once. No antigen has been identified for these receptors. Sample: PBMCs, taken from a glioma patient whose treatment included an IDH1 peptide vaccine. The source of these receptors is a man in his fifties with glioma. Each CDR3 is given with its conserved first and last residue. The order of the fields is V gene, J gene, clone size, D gene, CDR3 DNA, CDR3 protein. The D gene is left open where the match is weak. The size field is filled for only some rows; it gives once, few, many or a size class.

V: TRBV2
J: TRBJ2-1
size: NA
D: NA
DNA: TGTGCCAGCAGTGACCCAGGGGGGAACAATGAGCAGTTCTTC
CDR3: CASSDPGGNNEQFF

V: TRBV10-1
J: TRBJ1-4
size: NA
D: NA
DNA: TGCGCCAGCAGTGAGTCGCGGGCCAGTGAAACTAATGAAAAACTGTTTTTT
CDR3: CASSESRASETNEKLFF

V: TRBV28
J: TRBJ1-1
size: few
D: NA
DNA: TGTGCCAGTCACTCCGGGACACAAGAAGCTTTCTTT
CDR3: CASHSGTQEAFF

V: TRBV7-9
J: TRBJ2-5
size: NA
D: NA
DNA: TGTGCCAGCAGCTTATTGCAGCAAGAGACCCAGTACTTC
CDR3: CASSLLQQETQYF

V: TRBV14
J: TRBJ1-2
size: NA
D: NA
DNA: TGTGCCAGCAGCTATAACGGCTACACCTTC
CDR3: CASSYNGYTF

V: TRBV2
J: TRBJ2-3
size: NA
D: TRBD2
DNA: TGTGCCAGCAGTCAGGGAGGGGTGGGGTCAGATACGCAGTATTTT
CDR3: CASSQGGVGSDTQYF

V: TRBV27
J: TRBJ2-7
size: NA
D: NA
DNA: TGTGCCAGCACTAGGGGTTACGAGCAGTACTTC
CDR3: CASTRGYEQYF

V: TRBV27
J: TRBJ1-2
size: few
D: NA
DNA: TGTGCCAGCAGTTTAAAGGGATTCCACTATGGCTACACCTTC
CDR3: CASSLKGFHYGYTF

V: TRBV10-3
J: TRBJ1-2
size: NA
D: NA
DNA: TGTGCCACGCAGGAGGAAGGCTACACCTTC
CDR3: CATQEEGYTF

V: TRBV2
J: TRBJ1-4
size: NA
D: NA
DNA: TGTGCCAGCAGTGAGGGGGCGTCGGCAACTAATGAAAAACTGTTTTTT
CDR3: CASSEGASATNEKLFF

V: TRBV5-6
J: TRBJ1-5
size: NA
D: TRBD1
DNA: TGTGCCAGCAGCTTGGCCATGGGACAGGGAGATCAGCCCCAGCATTTT
CDR3: CASSLAMGQGDQPQHF